These 32 T cell receptor beta chains share one sample of origin, sequenced in a study of T cell clones after liver transplantation. The protocol was immunoSEQ multiplex PCR, while the TCRdb copy is restricted to in-frame clones and leaves out a portion. The data contain 55,000 to 75,000 clones, about 70% of them singletons. The specimen comprised CD4+ T cells from blood, sampled at the roughly 15-month timepoint. These receptors were obtained from a human patient who received a liver transplant. The T cells may come from the graft donor.

As concerns this clone: The sample carries other DNA sequences with the same CDR3. The chain couples TRBV20-1 to TRBJ2-1, with unresolved D. The germline CDR1 and CDR2 sequences are DFQATT and SNEGSKA (reference sequence). The germline V and J ends were trimmed by 0 bases and 9 bases, with 6 bases remaining between them. This CDR3 is 11 amino acids long. This CDR3 reads CSAREASEQFF. DNA of the CDR3: TGCAGTGCTAGAGAGGCGAGTGAGCAGTTCTTC.

For this clone: This sample also contains other DNA sequences that code for the same CDR3. The chain carries TRBV18 and TRBJ2-7; 7 bases are shared with TRBD1. The CDR3 runs to 14 residues. CDR1 is KGHSH and CDR2 is LQKENI in the germline V gene. V dropped 3 bases and J dropped 2; count of bases not matched to a gene: 4. The CDR3 region is CASSPRQGTYEQYV. The CDR3 coding sequence is TGTGCCAGCTCACCTAGACAGGGAACCTACGAGCAGTACGTC.

This clone was observed once. The CDR3 sequence: CASSLNAFGGSSGNTIYF. CDR3 DNA: TGCGCCAGCAGCTTGAACGCTTTCGGCGGTAGCTCTGGAAACACCATATATTTT. This sequence joins TRBV5-1 and TRBJ1-3; D uncertain. The germline V gene has CDR1 SGHRS and CDR2 YFSETQ. CDR3 length: 18 residues. Deletions cut 1 base from V and 0 bases from J, with 17 bases between.

This clone was seen a handful of times. This chain uses TRBV19 with TRBJ1-1, with D tentatively TRBD1 (6 bases). Germline assignment: CDR1 LNHDA and CDR2 SQIVND (reference sequence). The CDR3 consists of 15 residues. V lost 5 bases and J 0 bases, leaving 13 bases between the germline ends. CDR3 DNA: TGTGCCAGTAGTTCCCGGACAGTATTGAACACTGAAGCTTTCTTT. Translation gives CASSSRTVLNTEAFF.

This rearrangement joins TRBV4-3 to TRBJ1-3, with D perhaps matching TRBD1 (5 bases). CDR1 is LGHNA, CDR2 YSLEER, per germline. This CDR3 region has 18 residues. Trimming shortened V by 0 bases and J by 0 bases, and 15 bases separated the two germline ends. The CDR3 region is CASSQDFGASSSGNTIYF. For the CDR3, the DNA is TGCGCCAGCAGCCAAGATTTTGGGGCCTCGTCCTCTGGAAACACCATATATTTT.

The chain uses TRBV18 and TRBJ1-5; D ambiguous. The CDR3 is 13 amino acids. Germline CDR1 is KGHSH and CDR2 is LQKENI. Trimming removed 8 bases from V and 4 bases from J, with 12 bases in between. CDR3 in amino acids: CASRGSLNQPQHF. CDR3 sequence (DNA): TGTGCCAGCCGTGGGAGCCTTAATCAGCCCCAGCATTTT. The full variable domain, completed using reference TRBV18 and TRBJ1-5, is NAGVMQNPRHLVRRRGQEARLRCSPMKGHSHVYWYRQLPEEGLKFMVYLQKENIIDESGMPKERFSAEFPKEGPSILRIQQVVRGDSAAYFCASRGSLNQPQHFGDGTRLSIL.

The chain employs TRBV9 and TRBJ2-5, with 7 bases that match TRBD1. Germline trimming cut 0 bases from V and 5 bases from J; bases unmatched to any gene: 7. The germline gives CDR1 SGDLS, CDR2 YYNGEE. The CDR3 has 15 residues. CDR3 protein: CASSVGTGYEETQYF. In DNA form, the CDR3 reads TGTGCCAGCAGCGTAGGGACAGGTTATGAGGAGACCCAGTACTTC.

V usage is TRBV6-6 and J usage is TRBJ1-6; D is undetermined. The ends were cut back, 7 bases at V and 0 bases at J, with 4 bases in the middle. The germline gives CDR1 MNHNY, CDR2 SVGAGI (reference sequence). The CDR3 consists of 13 residues. The CDR3 region is CASTISYNSPLHF. CDR3 bases: TGTGCCAGCACCATCTCCTATAATTCACCCCTCCACTTT.

This clone occurred once. The V gene is TRBV5-1, the J gene TRBJ2-5; D ambiguous. The germline V gene encodes CDR1 SGHRS and CDR2 YFSETQ. The CDR3 is made up of 15 amino acids. Trimming took 0 bases from V and 1 from J, leaving 10 bases between them. The CDR3 is CASSLGSSSQETQYF. The CDR3 DNA follows: TGCGCCAGCAGCTTGGGTTCAAGCTCCCAAGAGACCCAGTACTTC.

The chain employs TRBV12-5 and TRBJ1-4; tentative D call: TRBD1 (6 bases). The CDR3 totals 17 residues. Trimming took 0 bases from V and 4 from J, leaving 15 bases between them. Germline-derived CDR1 and CDR2 are LGHNT and FRNRAP. The CDR3 loop reads CASGLVQGPPGNEKLFF. The CDR3, as DNA: TGTGCTAGTGGTTTGGTACAGGGCCCCCCTGGTAATGAAAAACTGTTTTTT. Together with reference TRBV12-5 and TRBJ1-4, the CDR3 gives the full variable domain: DARVTQTPRHKVTEMGQEVTMRCQPILGHNTVFWYRQTMMQGLELLAYFRNRAPLDDSGMPKDRFSAEMPDATLATLKIQPSEPRDSAVYFCASGLVQGPPGNEKLFFGSGTQLSVL.

V is TRBV28 and J is TRBJ1-2; perhaps TRBD1 as D (5 bases). V lost 2 bases and J 5 bases, leaving 12 bases between the germline ends. Germline assignment: CDR1 MDHEN and CDR2 SYDVKM. The CDR3 has 14 amino acids. CDR3 in DNA: TGTGCCAGCAGTTTAGTTCAGGGTGCATATGGCTACACCTTC. Amino acids: CASSLVQGAYGYTF.

This clone was seen once. In DNA form, the CDR3 reads TGTGCCAGTACTGGCGGCCAGAACACTGAAGCTTTCTTT. Its translation: CASTGGQNTEAFF. The chain joins TRBV19 to TRBJ1-1; no definite D call. Germline values: CDR1 LNHDA, CDR2 SQIVND (reference sequence). V lost 7 bases to trimming and J lost 1 base, with 10 bases between them. The CDR3 consists of 13 residues.

The rearrangement joins TRBV30 to TRBJ1-5, with 8 bases matching TRBD1. The V gene's germline CDR1 is GTSNPN and CDR2 SVGIG (reference sequence). CDR3 size: 16 residues. V shed 4 bases and J 0 bases; nucleotides not matched to a gene: 8. In nucleotides, the CDR3 is TGTGCCTGGACATTAGAGGGACAGGTTAGCAATCAGCCCCAGCATTTT. Translation gives CAWTLEGQVSNQPQHF.

The genes are TRBV5-5 and TRBJ1-4; D may be TRBD1 (6 bases). CDR1 is SGHKS and CDR2 is YYEKEE in the germline V gene (reference sequence). This CDR3 is built from 14 residues. With 4 bases removed from V and 7 bases from J, the gap between germline ends came to 14 bases. The CDR3 protein is CASSTGQISEKLFF. DNA of the CDR3: TGTGCCAGCAGCACCGGACAGATTAGTGAAAAACTGTTTTTT.

Only one count was recorded for this clone. The genes are TRBV11-2 and TRBJ1-1, with D perhaps TRBD1 (6 bases). The CDR3 totals 15 residues. Germline CDR1 is SGHAT and CDR2 is FQNNGV. Trimming cost V 5 bases and J 7 bases, with 20 bases left between them. The CDR3, as DNA: TGTGCCAGCAGCCTCCGGACAGCGACAGCCGGTGAAGCTTTCTTT. It yields the protein CASSLRTATAGEAFF. Filled out from reference TRBV11-2 and TRBJ1-1, the complete variable domain reads EAGVAQSPRYKIIEKRQSVAFWCNPISGHATLYWYQQILGQGPKLLIQFQNNGVVDDSQLPKDRFSAERLKGVDSTLKIQPAKLEDSAVYLCASSLRTATAGEAFFGQGTRLTVV.

The chain is built from TRBV27 and TRBJ1-1; weak D call: TRBD1 (5 bases). The germline V gene has CDR1 MNHEY and CDR2 SMNVEV (reference sequence). Trimming took off 7 bases at V and 5 bases at J, with 20 bases between the two ends. The CDR3 is made up of 15 amino acids. This CDR3 reads CASTLKVGGRTEAFF. DNA of the CDR3: TGTGCCAGCACCCTTAAAGTGGGGGGTCGGACTGAAGCTTTCTTT.

The V call is TRBV13, the J call TRBJ1-1; D is uncertain. This CDR3 region has 16 residues. Per the germline V gene, CDR1 is PRHDT and CDR2 is FYEKMQ (reference sequence). Between the trimmed V and J ends, which lost 0 bases and 6 bases, there was a span of 17 bases. In DNA, the CDR3 is TGTGCCAGCAGCTTAGGCCTGGGAGGGTCTCCCTCTGAAGCTTTCTTT. Translated, it gives CASSLGLGGSPSEAFF.

This clone was picked up one time. The chain carries TRBV7-9 and TRBJ2-5, with 9 positions matching TRBD1. V dropped 5 bases and J dropped 3; count of bases not matched to a gene: 4. Germline lookup yields CDR1 SEHNR and CDR2 FQNEAQ (reference sequence). This CDR3 has 14 residues. In nucleotides, the CDR3 is TGTGCCAGCAGCCCACAGGGGGCAAAAGAGACCCAGTACTTC. Translation: CASSPQGAKETQYF.

This chain links TRBV7-6 with TRBJ2-7; 8 bases are shared with TRBD1. CDR1 SGHVS and CDR2 FNYEAQ come from the germline V gene. This CDR3 is 12 amino acids long. J was trimmed by 5 bases and V by 4 bases; bases with no gene match: 1. The CDR3 loop is CASSWTGNEQYF. DNA of the CDR3: TGTGCCAGCAGCTGGACAGGGAACGAGCAGTACTTC.

This chain uses TRBV5-6 with TRBJ2-3; D might be TRBD2 (6 bases). Per germline, CDR1 SGHDT and CDR2 YYEEEE. Trimming removed 4 bases at V and 2 bases at J, with 11 bases between. This CDR3 is built from 14 residues. Here the CDR3 DNA reads TGTGCCAGCAGCCCCGGGACTCACACAGATACGCAGTATTTT. Translating it yields CASSPGTHTDTQYF.

The chain carries TRBV5-4 and TRBJ2-5, with TRBD2 matching 7 bases. Germline V gene lookup returns CDR1 SGHNT and CDR2 YYREEE (reference sequence). There are 17 residues in the CDR3. With V trimmed by 1 base and J by 2 bases, 11 bases remained unmatched. The CDR3 reads CASSLLQSGAKQETQYF. The CDR3 nucleotides are TGTGCCAGCAGCTTGCTTCAGAGCGGGGCGAAACAAGAGACCCAGTACTTC.

J is TRBJ2-3 and V is TRBV2, with TRBD1 identical over 7 bases. Germline lookup yields CDR1 SNHLY and CDR2 FYNNEI. The CDR3 covers 14 residues. J lost 1 base, V lost 6 bases, and 4 bases had no gene match. The CDR3 bases are TGTGCCAGCAGGACAGGGTTGGGCACAGATACGCAGTATTTT. This codes for CASRTGLGTDTQYF.

This chain joins TRBV7-2 and TRBJ2-5; TRBD2 matches 12 bases. Germline V gene data show CDR1 as SGHTA and CDR2 as FQGNSA. V was clipped by 5 bases and J by 3 bases; unmatched bases: 4. CDR3 length: 15 residues. The CDR3, as DNA: TGTGCCAGCAGCACCCGACTAGCGGGAGAAGAGACCCAGTACTTC. This sequence encodes CASSTRLAGEETQYF. The full variable domain, its missing parts supplied by reference TRBV7-2 and TRBJ2-5, is GAGVSQSPSNKVTEKGKDVELRCDPISGHTALYWYRQSLGQGLEFLIYFQGNSAPDKSGLPSDRFSAERTGGSVSTLTIQRTQQEDSAVYLCASSTRLAGEETQYFGPGTRLLVL.

The chain uses TRBV7-8 and TRBJ1-4; D uncertain. V was pared by 5 bases and J by 3 bases, with 19 bases between. The CDR3 loop spans 17 amino acids. Germline values: CDR1 SGHVS, CDR2 FQNEAQ. The CDR3 protein is CASSPRSTRRANEKLFF. The CDR3 DNA reads TGTGCCAGCAGCCCAAGGAGTACTCGGCGGGCTAATGAAAAACTGTTTTTT.

The chain joins TRBV4-1 to TRBJ2-5; tentative D call: TRBD2 (5 bases). The CDR3 is 13 amino acids. V was cut by 4 bases and J by 7 bases, with 13 bases left in between. Germline loops: CDR1 MGHRA, CDR2 YSYEKL. The CDR3 sequence is CASSLLEAGTQYF. CDR3 sequence (DNA): TGCGCCAGCAGCCTACTAGAGGCAGGGACCCAGTACTTC.

This clone has just one count. V gene TRBV5-4 combines with J gene TRBJ2-3; 12 bases line up with TRBD2. The junction had 12 bases not matched to a gene; V was cut back by 4 bases and J by 6 bases. The CDR3 is 17 residues long. CDR1 SGHNT and CDR2 YYREEE come from the germline V gene (reference sequence). The CDR3 loop is CASSPASGRALGDTQYF. CDR3 coding DNA: TGTGCCAGCAGCCCCGCTAGCGGGAGGGCTCTAGGGGATACGCAGTATTTT.

The rearrangement joins TRBV18 to TRBJ2-5; D tentatively fits TRBD1 or TRBD2 (5 bases each). Per the germline V gene, CDR1 is KGHSH and CDR2 is LQKENI. The CDR3 extends over 14 amino acids. The V end was cut by 4 bases, the J end by 2 bases, with 11 bases between. DNA of the CDR3: TGTGCCAGCTCACAACGGGACGGGCAAGAGACCCAGTACTTC. This gives the protein CASSQRDGQETQYF.

The chain combines TRBV19 with TRBJ1-1, with 8 bases fitting TRBD1. Germline CDR1 and CDR2: LNHDA and SQIVND (reference sequence). V trimming: 6 bases; J trimming: 0 bases; junction bases outside the gene matches: 6. This CDR3 has 15 residues. The CDR3 sequence: CASSRTGILNTEAFF. CDR3 nucleotides: TGTGCCAGTAGCAGGACAGGGATATTGAACACTGAAGCTTTCTTT.

The chain combines TRBV10-3 with TRBJ2-7; 10 positions match TRBD2. Looked up from germline, CDR1 is ENHRY and CDR2 is SYGVKD. Trimming took 6 bases from V and 0 from J; bases not matched to a gene: 5. This CDR3 has 15 amino acids. The CDR3 loop reads CAIRAGTSDSYEQYV. CDR3 nucleotide sequence: TGTGCCATCAGGGCCGGGACTAGCGACTCCTACGAGCAGTACGTC.

The chain links TRBV5-1 to TRBJ2-5; D unclear. Looked up from germline, CDR1 is SGHRS and CDR2 is YFSETQ. The ends were cut back, 6 bases at V and 7 bases at J, with 19 bases in the middle. There are 14 residues in the CDR3. The CDR3 DNA reads TGCGCCAGCACCCAGGACGCCTCCGGAGCGACCCAGTACTTC. It yields the protein CASTQDASGATQYF.

V and J are TRBV6-6 and TRBJ2-7; 11 bases agree with TRBD1. The CDR3 sequence is 15 residues long. The V gene end was trimmed by 0 bases and the J gene end by 2 bases; junction bases not matched to a gene: 0. From germline, CDR1 is MNHNY and CDR2 SVGAGI (reference sequence). The CDR3 region is CASSYSGQGAYEQYF. CDR3 DNA: TGTGCCAGCAGTTACTCGGGACAGGGGGCCTACGAGCAGTACTTC.

This sequence joins TRBV5-1 and TRBJ1-3, with D possibly TRBD1 on 5 matching bases. Per germline, CDR1 SGHRS and CDR2 YFSETQ. Trimming cost V 4 bases and J 9 bases, with 17 bases left between them. This CDR3 has 14 amino acids. The CDR3 nucleotides are TGCGCCAGCAGCGGCGGGACGGAGCGTGGCACCATATATTTT. This encodes CASSGGTERGTIYF.